What follows are 10 T cell receptor beta chains derived from one specimen sequenced in a study of sequential checkpoint blockade in melanoma. This table comes from immunoSEQ multiplex PCR, and its TCRdb copy is limited to in-frame clones, with some not included. Of about 3,900 clones detected, roughly 24% appear once; the ten largest clones hold roughly 13%. Treatment indicated: randomized to nivolumab then ipilimumab (arm A) or the reverse (arm B). The source material was tumor tissue (inferred from file names), sampled from a patient given nivolumab and ipilimumab in sequence. All receptors come from a human donor with melanoma.

The genes are TRBV28 and TRBJ2-5; the D gene is possibly TRBD1 (5 bases). The CDR3 has 13 residues. V was shortened by 7 bases and J by 1 base, with 10 bases between the two germline ends. Germline loops: CDR1 MDHEN, CDR2 SYDVKM. CDR3 amino acids: CASTSDTQETQYF. In nucleotides, the CDR3 is TGTGCCAGCACTTCGGACACCCAAGAGACCCAGTACTTC.

Relative to its sample, this clone is medium-sized (0.01 to 0.1%). The rearrangement joins TRBV11-3 to TRBJ1-6, with D hard to call. Germline assignment: CDR1 SGHNT and CDR2 YENEEA. V lost 3 bases and J lost 0, with 9 bases in between. This CDR3 is 16 amino acids long. The CDR3 nucleotides read TGTGCCAGCAGCTTGGCGGGGAGCTCCTATAATTCACCCCTCCACTTT. This translates into CASSLAGSSYNSPLHF.

This clone has at least ten counts. The genes are TRBV11-3 and TRBJ2-2, with 12 bases identical to TRBD1. V lost 5 bases and J lost 4; bases outside the gene matches: 8. The CDR3 contains 17 residues. Germline CDR1 is SGHNT and CDR2 is YENEEA. The CDR3 here is CASSLRGQGATTGELFF. The CDR3 nucleotides are TGTGCCAGCAGCCTGAGGGGACAGGGGGCGACCACCGGGGAGCTGTTTTTT.

This clone was counted at least ten times. The rearrangement links TRBV9 to TRBJ2-3; D not certain. The CDR3 is 13 residues long. Trimming took 0 bases from V and 6 from J, leaving 8 bases between them. CDR1 and CDR2 (germline): SGDLS, YYNGEE. CDR3 DNA sequence: TGTGCCAGCAGCGTAGGGCGGCCCGATACGCAGTATTTT. Translating gives CASSVGRPDTQYF.

With regard to this clone: An end of the junction does not agree with germline; a read error may underlie this. The chain joins TRBV6-8 to TRBJ2-1; 12 bases map to TRBD2. Germline CDR1 reads MNHGY; CDR2 reads SAAAGT. This CDR3 has 15 amino acids. CDR3 nucleotide sequence: TGTGCCAGCAGTGACTCTAGCGGGGGGGTAAATGAGCAGTTCTTC. Residues: CASSDSSGGVNEQFF.

This clone is medium-sized by share. This chain connects TRBV9 to TRBJ2-5; D perhaps matches TRBD2 (6 bases). Germline assignment: CDR1 SGDLS and CDR2 YYNGEE. The CDR3 extends over 13 amino acids. V gave up 5 bases and J gave up 7 bases, with 15 bases separating them. CDR3 amino acids: CASSEADGGTQYF. In DNA form, the CDR3 reads TGTGCCAGCAGTGAAGCGGACGGGGGGACCCAGTACTTC.

This clone is termed medium-sized. The chain is built from TRBV30 and TRBJ1-6; weak D call: TRBD1 (5 bases). The CDR3 spans 15 residues. Trimming removed 4 bases at V and 6 bases at J, with 16 bases between. Germline-derived CDR1 and CDR2 are GTSNPN and SVGIG (reference sequence). CDR3 region: CAWTTAGTSNSPLHF. In nucleotides, the CDR3 is TGTGCCTGGACCACAGCAGGGACTAGTAATTCACCCCTCCACTTT.

The gene calls are TRBV19 and TRBJ2-1, with D hard to call. This CDR3 spans 13 amino acids. Germline V CDR1 and CDR2: LNHDA, SQIVND (reference sequence). V was clipped by 6 bases and J by 6 bases, with 12 bases between them. The CDR3 DNA follows: TGTGCCAGTAGCGGTGACTGGACCAATGAGCAGTTCTTC. This translates into CASSGDWTNEQFF. Looking up the rest from reference TRBV19 and TRBJ2-1 gives the full variable domain: DGGITQSPKYLFRKEGQNVTLSCEQNLNHDAMYWYRQDPGQGLRLIYYSQIVNDFQKGDIAEGYSVSREKKESFPLTVTSAQKNPTAFYLCASSGDWTNEQFFGPGTRLTVL.

The chain joins TRBV14 to TRBJ1-3, with no clear D. Germline lookup yields CDR1 SGHDN and CDR2 FVKESK. V was shortened by 5 bases and J by 1 base, with 9 bases between the two germline ends. The CDR3 runs to 14 residues. CDR3 residues: CASSDRRSGNTIYF. DNA of the CDR3: TGTGCCAGCAGCGACCGCAGATCTGGAAACACCATATATTTT. Drawing the rest from reference TRBV14 and TRBJ1-3, the complete variable domain is EAGVTQFPSHSVIEKGQTVTLRCDPISGHDNLYWYRRVMGKEIKFLLHFVKESKQDESGMPNNRFLAERTGGTYSTLKVQPAELEDSGVYFCASSDRRSGNTIYFGEGSWLTVV.

By share, this clone counts as medium-sized. This chain uses TRBV11-3 with TRBJ2-5; D might be TRBD1 (6 bases). The CDR3 covers 16 residues. Germline values: CDR1 SGHNT, CDR2 YENEEA. Trimming took off 1 base at V and 5 bases at J, with 17 bases between the two ends. In DNA form, the CDR3 reads TGTGCCAGCAGCTTAGGAATTGGGCAGGGGCTTGAGACCCAGTACTTC. Its translation is CASSLGIGQGLETQYF. The variable domain in full, completed from reference TRBV11-3 and TRBJ2-5, reads EAGVVQSPRYKIIEKKQPVAFWCNPISGHNTLYWYLQNLGQGPELLIRYENEEAVDDSQLPKDRFSAERLKGVDSTLKIQPAELGDSAVYLCASSLGIGQGLETQYFGPGTRLLVL.